The next 29 T cell receptor beta chains were all read from a single sample in a study of blood T cells in healthy people across ages (dated by TCRdb to 2015 to 2017). Library prep was done by 5' RACE. The instrument was an Illumina HiSeq 2500. The second PCR ran for roughly 7 to 11 cycles and used a J-beta primer mix along with a sample-barcoded 5' primer. The public reads were reprocessed in TCRdb via fastp at Q25 and MiXCR, keeping in-frame beta chains. CDR3 protein duplicates are merged, each entry listing the most common genes and DNA. The sample table holds under 700,000 distinct CDR3 sequences, of which 24% were seen once. The biggest ten clones account for around 10% of the sample. Another study also made use of these data, one on T cells of mothers and their children.

The sequencing sample was made of blood. The receptor source for this set is a boy younger than 18 in good health.

The chain couples TRBV12-3 or TRBV12-4 to TRBJ2-1; 10 bases align to TRBD1. There are 15 residues in the CDR3. With V trimmed by 6 bases and J by 0 bases, 2 bases remained unmatched. CDR3 amino acids: CASRDRGSSYNEQFF. CDR3 nucleotide sequence: TGTGCCAGCAGGGACAGGGGGAGCTCCTACAATGAGCAGTTCTTC.

This clonotype was detected a few times. The V gene is TRBV7-2, the J gene TRBJ2-1; tentatively, D is TRBD2 (5 bases). The DNA end favors TRBJ2-5, so the J call may be wrong. The CDR3 has 15 amino acids. Germline V lookup: CDR1 SGHTA, CDR2 FQGNSA. In nucleotides, the CDR3 is TGTGCCAGCAGCCTCACACGGACTGTTCAAGAGACCCAGTACTTC. Translating gives CASSLTRTVQETQYF.

The rearrangement links TRBV28 to TRBJ2-5; D gene uncertain. CDR3 length: 14 amino acids. V lost 4 bases and J 3 bases, leaving 12 bases between the germline ends. Germline V gene lookup returns CDR1 MDHEN and CDR2 SYDVKM. The CDR3 loop reads CASSWDGWEETQYF. CDR3 DNA: TGTGCCAGCAGTTGGGATGGGTGGGAAGAGACCCAGTACTTC. Together with reference TRBV28 and TRBJ2-5, the CDR3 gives the full variable domain: DVKVTQSSRYLVKRTGEKVFLECVQDMDHENMFWYRQDPGLGLRLIYFSYDVKMKEKGDIPEGYSVSREKKERFSLILESASTNQTSMYLCASSWDGWEETQYFGPGTRLLVL.

This clonotype was observed a few times. J is TRBJ2-3 and V is TRBV29-1; D is tentatively TRBD1 or TRBD2 (5 bases each). V lost 7 bases to trimming and J lost 4 bases, with 15 bases between them. CDR3 length equals 13 residues. CDR1 and CDR2 (germline): SQVTM, ANQGSEA. The CDR3 DNA follows: TGCAGCGCCAAACCAGGGCGGGCAGATACGCAGTATTTT. It specifies CSAKPGRADTQYF.

This chain joins TRBV19 and TRBJ2-1; maybe TRBD1 (6 bases). Trimming removed 5 bases from V and 8 bases from J, with 10 bases in between. Germline CDR1 and CDR2: LNHDA and SQIVND (reference sequence). This CDR3 contains 12 residues. DNA of the CDR3: TGTGCCAGTAGTTTACCAGGGGATGAGCAGTTCTTC. This codes for CASSLPGDEQFF. The whole variable domain, filled in from reference TRBV19 and TRBJ2-1, reads DGGITQSPKYLFRKEGQNVTLSCEQNLNHDAMYWYRQDPGQGLRLIYYSQIVNDFQKGDIAEGYSVSREKKESFPLTVTSAQKNPTAFYLCASSLPGDEQFFGPGTRLTVL.

V usage is TRBV2 and J usage is TRBJ1-1; TRBD1 agrees at 8 bases. The CDR3 consists of 15 residues. V dropped 10 bases and J dropped 4; count of bases not matched to a gene: 14. Per the germline V gene, CDR1 is SNHLY and CDR2 is FYNNEI. The CDR3 DNA sequence: TGTGCCACCCAGGGGGCGCTGGGGACTAGCACTGAAGCTTTCTTT. Translated, it gives CATQGALGTSTEAFF.

The V and J genes are TRBV20-1 and TRBJ2-1; 7 bases match TRBD2. The CDR3 has 16 amino acids. Per the germline V gene, CDR1 is DFQATT and CDR2 is SNEGSKA (reference sequence). Trimming removed 5 bases from V and 0 bases from J; junction bases left unmatched: 10. The CDR3 DNA follows: TGCAGTGCTGCATTACGAGCGGGGCACTCCTACAATGAGCAGTTCTTC. It is translated as CSAALRAGHSYNEQFF.

This clonotype was observed a handful of times. The genes are TRBV7-9 and TRBJ1-1; D is ambiguous. V was trimmed by 11 bases and J by 3 bases, leaving 16 bases between them. In germline, CDR1 is SEHNR, CDR2 FQNEAQ (reference sequence). The CDR3 totals 13 residues. CDR3 in amino acids: CACGLRVHTEAFF. In DNA, the CDR3 is TGTGCCTGCGGTCTTAGGGTACACACTGAAGCTTTCTTT.

The gene calls are TRBV29-1 and TRBJ2-5; D is ambiguous. This CDR3 contains 11 residues. Germline loops: CDR1 SQVTM, CDR2 ANQGSEA. V was clipped by 5 bases and J by 5 bases, with 9 bases between them. The CDR3 here is CSVRPAETQYF. CDR3 nucleotides: TGCAGCGTTCGACCCGCGGAGACCCAGTACTTC.

This clonotype has a handful of counts. The gene calls are TRBV5-1 and TRBJ1-1; D might be TRBD1 (5 bases). Deletions cut 5 bases from V and 7 bases from J, with 21 bases between. The CDR3 consists of 15 residues. Germline CDR1 is SGHRS and CDR2 is YFSETQ. CDR3 protein: CASSWGTEASGEAFF. The CDR3 bases are TGCGCCAGCAGTTGGGGGACGGAAGCTAGTGGTGAAGCTTTCTTT.

The rearrangement links TRBV27 to TRBJ2-1; TRBD2 matches at 16 bases. Germline loops: CDR1 MNHEY, CDR2 SMNVEV (reference sequence). The junction had 5 bases not matched to a gene; V was cut back by 3 bases and J by 3 bases. This CDR3 region has 18 residues. The CDR3: CASSFRGLAGGFYNEQFF. The CDR3 nucleotides are TGTGCCAGCAGTTTCCGGGGACTAGCGGGAGGGTTCTACAATGAGCAGTTCTTC.

On this clonotype itself: The junction differs from germline at one of its ends, possibly a read error. This sequence joins TRBV29-1 and TRBJ1-5, with 8 bases that match TRBD1. The CDR3 totals 13 residues. CDR1 and CDR2 from the germline V gene are SQVTM and ANQGSEA. CDR3 sequence: CSARTGNNHPQHF. CDR3 sequence (DNA): TGCAGCGCAAGGACAGGGAACAATCACCCCCAGCATTTT.

There are many counts of this clonotype. V gene TRBV15 combines with J gene TRBJ2-4; 9 nucleotides line up with TRBD1. The trim removed 2 bases at V and 2 bases at J, leaving 7 bases unmatched. Germline V gene data show CDR1 as LNHNV and CDR2 as YYDKDF (reference sequence). CDR3 length: 17 amino acids. The CDR3, as DNA: TGTGCCACCAGCAGACAACCGGGACAGGGCCCCAAAAACATTCAGTACTTC. It translates to CATSRQPGQGPKNIQYF.

A note on this clonotype: Without the conserved terminal phenylalanine or tryptophan, this CDR3 likely stems from a read error. This chain connects TRBV27 to TRBJ1-2, with D tentatively TRBD1 (5 bases). This CDR3 comprises 15 residues. The V end was cut by 4 bases, the J end by 1 base, with 13 bases between. The germline V gene has CDR1 MNHEY and CDR2 SMNVEV (reference sequence). The CDR3 DNA follows: TGTGCCAGCAGTTCGGGGACCGACCTTAACTATGGCTACACCCTC. Its protein product is CASSSGTDLNYGYTL.

This clonotype was observed a handful of times. This chain links TRBV28 with TRBJ2-1; D gene ambiguous. Between the trimmed V and J ends, which lost 5 bases and 9 bases, there was a span of 17 bases. Germline V CDR1 and CDR2: MDHEN, SYDVKM. The CDR3 is 14 amino acids. In nucleotides, the CDR3 is TGTGCCAGCAGTCCCATCGGACCCTGGGGTGAGCAGTTCTTC. Translation gives CASSPIGPWGEQFF.

The V gene is TRBV6-5, the J gene TRBJ1-2, with D unresolved. The CDR3 is 15 amino acids. Between the trimmed V and J ends, which lost 4 bases and 4 bases, there was a span of 16 bases. Germline-derived CDR1 and CDR2 are MNHEY and SVGAGI. CDR3 in amino acids: CASSLFEGPTYGYTF. The CDR3 DNA reads as TGTGCCAGCAGTTTATTCGAAGGCCCGACCTATGGCTACACCTTC.

Relative to its sample, this clonotype is medium-sized. V is TRBV27 and J is TRBJ2-2, with D possibly matching TRBD1 (6 bases). The CDR3 is made up of 15 amino acids. Germline V gene data show CDR1 as MNHEY and CDR2 as SMNVEV (reference sequence). V was trimmed by 3 bases and J by 7 bases, leaving 15 bases between them. As DNA, the CDR3 is TGTGCCAGCAGTTTCACAGGGTTCCCCAACGGGGAGCTGTTTTTT. It is translated as CASSFTGFPNGELFF.

This chain joins TRBV6-6 and TRBJ2-6, with 7 nucleotides matching TRBD2. This CDR3 contains 17 residues. The J segment lost 0 bases and the V segment lost 5 bases, leaving 7 bases of the junction unmatched. The germline V gene encodes CDR1 MNHNY and CDR2 SVGAGI (reference sequence). The CDR3 sequence is CASSGGGISSGANVLTF. The DNA for the CDR3 is TGTGCCAGCAGTGGGGGGGGAATTAGCTCTGGGGCCAACGTCCTGACTTTC.

This clonotype was counted at least ten times. The chain combines TRBV5-1 with TRBJ2-4, with D perhaps being TRBD1 or TRBD2 (5 bases each). Trimming removed 8 bases from V and 8 bases from J, with 20 bases in between. CDR1 and CDR2 (germline): SGHRS, YFSETQ. The CDR3 has 14 residues. CDR3 residues: CASSNQGTRDIQYF. CDR3 DNA sequence: TGCGCCAGTTCAAACCAGGGAACTAGGGACATTCAGTACTTC.

This clonotype turned up a few times. This chain links TRBV29-1 with TRBJ2-1; D is uncertain. This CDR3 has 12 residues. From germline, CDR1 is SQVTM and CDR2 ANQGSEA. V shed 7 bases and J shed 0 bases, with 7 bases lying between them. CDR3 bases: TGCAGCGGGGCAAGCTCCTACAATGAGCAGTTCTTC. It specifies CSGASSYNEQFF.

This clonotype was detected only a few times. This chain links TRBV2 with TRBJ2-5; D gene unclear. The J call may be in error: the DNA end matches TRBJ2-7 better. The germline gives CDR1 SNHLY, CDR2 FYNNEI. This CDR3 comprises 13 residues. The CDR3 protein is CASSLAQAYEQYF. CDR3 bases: TGTGCCAGCAGTTTGGCCCAAGCCTACGAGCAGTACTTC.

This clonotype was picked up one time. One junction end disagrees with the germline gene, perhaps due to a read error. The chain uses TRBV12-3 or TRBV12-4 and TRBJ1-2; D remains ambiguous. The CDR3 contains 15 residues. This CDR3 reads CTSSLVQPSSYGYTF. Here the CDR3 DNA reads TGTACCAGCAGTTTAGTACAGCCTTCCTCCTATGGCTACACCTTC.

This clonotype was found a few times. V and J are TRBV19 and TRBJ2-3, with a tentative D call TRBD1 (5 bases). V was shortened by 0 bases and J by 6 bases, with 16 bases between the two germline ends. The CDR3 loop spans 16 amino acids. Germline lookup yields CDR1 LNHDA and CDR2 SQIVND (reference sequence). The CDR3 here is CASSIDLGAGRDTQYF. The CDR3 nucleotides are TGTGCCAGTAGTATAGATCTTGGGGCCGGTCGGGATACGCAGTATTTT.

The chain joins TRBV5-5 to TRBJ2-3, with D possibly TRBD2 on 6 matching bases. CDR1 and CDR2 (germline): SGHKS, YYEKEE (reference sequence). CDR3 length equals 14 residues. V was cut by 2 bases and J by 4 bases, with 11 bases left in between. The CDR3 DNA is TGTGCCAGCAGCTTATTGCGGGGCGCAGATACGCAGTATTTT. The encoded protein is CASSLLRGADTQYF.

This clonotype came up a few times. This chain joins TRBV6-1 and TRBJ2-5; D unclear. Germline V gene sequence: CDR1 MNHNS, CDR2 SASEGT. This CDR3 is built from 13 residues. The V and J ends lost 6 bases and 5 bases respectively, with 13 bases between them. The CDR3 is CASRLPGIETQYF. CDR3 sequence (DNA): TGTGCCAGCAGGCTTCCCGGAATTGAGACCCAGTACTTC.

The chain's CDR3 is CASSYLGQTNYGYTF. CDR3 nucleotide sequence: TGTGCCAGCAGTTACCTTGGACAGACTAACTATGGCTACACCTTC. V and J are TRBV6-5 and TRBJ1-2, with D perhaps matching TRBD1 (6 bases). CDR1 and CDR2 from the germline V gene are MNHEY and SVGAGI. V was cut by 2 bases and J by 0 bases, with 10 bases left in between. This CDR3 comprises 15 residues.

This clonotype was found a few times. This rearrangement joins TRBV29-1 to TRBJ2-7; tentatively, D is TRBD1 or TRBD2 (5 bases each). The CDR3 extends over 13 amino acids. The germline V gene encodes CDR1 SQVTM and CDR2 ANQGSEA. V was clipped by 5 bases and J by 5 bases, with 16 bases between them. The CDR3 coding sequence is TGCAGCGTTACCGGGACCTACGCCCACGAGCAGTACTTC. This codes for CSVTGTYAHEQYF.

There are many counts of this clonotype. The J gene is TRBJ2-1, the V gene TRBV4-3; 12 bases fit TRBD2. This CDR3 region has 17 residues. Germline trimming cut 0 bases from V and 1 base from J; bases unmatched to any gene: 1. The germline gives CDR1 LGHNA, CDR2 YSLEER. The chain's CDR3 is CASSQELAGGSYNEQFF. In nucleotides, the CDR3 is TGCGCCAGCAGCCAAGAACTAGCGGGAGGATCCTACAATGAGCAGTTCTTC.

This clonotype showed up just a few times. The rearrangement links TRBV5-1 to TRBJ2-5, with 11 bases that match TRBD1. V trimming: 2 bases; J trimming: 4 bases; junction bases outside the gene matches: 4. The length of the CDR3 is 15 residues. Germline V CDR1 and CDR2: SGHRS, YFSETQ. CDR3 DNA sequence: TGCGCCAGCAGCTTCGGGACAGGGGGATCAGAGACCCAGTACTTC. This translates into CASSFGTGGSETQYF.